This T cell receptor (beta chain) stems from a study of shared clonotypes between healthy human individuals. The naive CD8 subset, CD45RO-negative cells positively selected for CCR7, excluded terminally differentiated effector memory CD45RA+ cells. Findings and limits, study-wide: Generally, naive subsets came out with larger estimated richness than memory subsets. Incompleteness in sorted-subset sequencing, despite large depth, was shown by rarefaction. There were few donors, and this limited the genetic and exposure-history diversity represented.

Concerning this clone: Its antigen is still unknown.

Sequencing was performed with immunoSEQ multiplex PCR; in TCRdb, only in-frame clones are kept and a portion is missing. The sample consists of over 2,000,000 clones, 93% of them appearing once. CDR1 MRHNA and CDR2 SNTAGT come from the germline V gene. The junction had 0 bases not matched to a gene; V was cut back by 4 bases and J by 0 bases. This CDR3 spans 15 amino acids. The chain couples TRBV6-4 to TRBJ2-2; 9 bases align to TRBD2. The sequence derives from a man aged 18 to 35 in good health. Some clones in this sample may be carry-over from other donors' samples. The sequencing input was naive CD8+ T cells from PBMCs. CDR3: CASSASGANTGELFF. CDR3 DNA sequence: TGTGCCAGCAGTGCTAGCGGGGCGAACACCGGGGAGCTGTTTTTT.